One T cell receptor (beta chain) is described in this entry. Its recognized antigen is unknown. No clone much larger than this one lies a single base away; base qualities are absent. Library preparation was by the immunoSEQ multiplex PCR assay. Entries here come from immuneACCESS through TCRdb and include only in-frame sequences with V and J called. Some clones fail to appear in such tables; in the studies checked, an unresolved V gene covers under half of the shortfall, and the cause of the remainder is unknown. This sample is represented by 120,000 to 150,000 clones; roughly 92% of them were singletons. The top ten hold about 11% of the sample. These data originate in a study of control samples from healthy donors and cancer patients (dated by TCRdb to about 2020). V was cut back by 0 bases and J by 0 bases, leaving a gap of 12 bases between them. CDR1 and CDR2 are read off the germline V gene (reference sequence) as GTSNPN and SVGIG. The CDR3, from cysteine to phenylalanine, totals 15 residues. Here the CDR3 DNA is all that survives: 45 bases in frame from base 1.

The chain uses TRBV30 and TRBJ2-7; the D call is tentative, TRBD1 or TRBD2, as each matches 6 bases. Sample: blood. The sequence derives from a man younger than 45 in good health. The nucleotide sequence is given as TGTGCCTGGAGTGTAGGGGGGTTTAACTCCTACGAGCAGTACTTC. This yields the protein CAWSVGGFNSYEQYF.